These 30 T cell receptor beta chains came from one sample sequenced in a study of blood T cell repertoires in COVID-19 (dated by TCRdb to the early 2020s). The library was generated by the immunoSEQ multiplex PCR assay. Not all clones reach the TCRdb copy of this immuneACCESS table, which keeps in-frame sequences only. Checked studies attribute under half of the gap to unresolved V genes and leave the rest unexplained. The sample table shows some 300,000 clones, and about nine tenths are seen once. Of the sample, 5.5% to 7% is held by the ten largest clones. The sequenced material came from peripheral blood. Receptors originate from a woman aged 25 to 45 who had recovered from COVID-19.

The gene calls are TRBV15 and TRBJ2-1, with D hard to call. The CDR3 runs 12 residues. Trimming pared 3 bases from V and 7 bases from J, leaving 7 bases between. The V gene's germline CDR1 is LNHNV and CDR2 YYDKDF (reference sequence). The CDR3 region has the DNA TGTGCCACCAGCAGGTCCTTGAATGAGCAGTTCTTC. Amino acid sequence: CATSRSLNEQFF.

V usage is TRBV30 and J usage is TRBJ2-1; 7 nucleotides line up with TRBD2. J lost 0 bases, V lost 5 bases, and 4 bases had no gene match. The V gene's germline CDR1 is GTSNPN and CDR2 SVGIG (reference sequence). The CDR3 covers 14 residues. CDR3 sequence reads: CAWDGGSSYNEQFF. In DNA, the CDR3 is TGTGCCTGGGATGGCGGGAGCTCCTACAATGAGCAGTTCTTC.

The CDR3 nucleotides are TGTGCCAGCAGCGTAGGGCCAGGGGGAGAAGCTTTCTTT. Protein: CASSVGPGGEAFF. V gene TRBV9 combines with J gene TRBJ1-1; 7 bases match TRBD1. CDR1 is SGDLS and CDR2 is YYNGEE in the germline V gene. The CDR3 sequence is 13 residues long. J lost 8 bases, V lost 0 bases, and 4 bases had no gene match.

The V call is TRBV5-1, the J call TRBJ2-5; no definite D call. V was cut by 0 bases and J by 4 bases, with 4 bases left in between. There are 12 residues in the CDR3. Per germline, CDR1 SGHRS and CDR2 YFSETQ. DNA of the CDR3: TGCGCCAGCAGCTTGGGGGCAGAGACCCAGTACTTC. Its translation: CASSLGAETQYF.

This sequence joins TRBV11-2 and TRBJ2-1; D is unclear. The V end was cut by 0 bases, the J end by 7 bases, with 10 bases between. In germline, CDR1 is SGHAT, CDR2 FQNNGV. The CDR3 spans 14 residues. DNA for the CDR3: TGTGCCAGCAGCTTAGAGGTACTGCTGAATGAGCAGTTCTTC. This gives the protein CASSLEVLLNEQFF.

The V call is TRBV4-3, the J call TRBJ1-1; D unresolved. Germline-derived CDR1 and CDR2 are LGHNA and YSLEER. V was pared by 1 base and J by 1 base, with 16 bases between. The CDR3 contains 17 residues. The DNA for the CDR3 is TGCGCCAGCAGCCAAGGATGGGGAGTTGAGGCGAACACTGAAGCTTTCTTT. It translates to CASSQGWGVEANTEAFF.

The genes are TRBV11-2 and TRBJ1-6; a possible D gene is TRBD1 (5 bases). The germline gives CDR1 SGHAT, CDR2 FQNNGV. The CDR3 covers 15 residues. Trimming removed 0 bases at V and 8 bases at J, with 11 bases between. The CDR3 bases are TGTGCCAGCAGCTTAGATCAGGGTACGGATTCACCCCTCCACTTT. It codes for CASSLDQGTDSPLHF.

The V gene is TRBV28, the J gene TRBJ1-1; 7 bases line up with TRBD1. The CDR3 totals 14 residues. V trimming: 4 bases; J trimming: 4 bases; junction bases outside the gene matches: 6. CDR1 is MDHEN, CDR2 SYDVKM, per germline. CDR3 residues: CASSWVSGGTEAFF. DNA for the CDR3: TGTGCCAGCAGTTGGGTGTCAGGGGGCACTGAAGCTTTCTTT. The full variable domain, completed using reference TRBV28 and TRBJ1-1, is DVKVTQSSRYLVKRTGEKVFLECVQDMDHENMFWYRQDPGLGLRLIYFSYDVKMKEKGDIPEGYSVSREKKERFSLILESASTNQTSMYLCASSWVSGGTEAFFGQGTRLTVV.

V gene TRBV19 combines with J gene TRBJ1-6, with D perhaps TRBD1 (6 bases). The CDR3 is made up of 17 amino acids. Germline CDR1 reads LNHDA; CDR2 reads SQIVND (reference sequence). V was shortened by 4 bases and J by 0 bases, with 13 bases between the two germline ends. The DNA for the CDR3 is TGTGCCAGTAGTAGGAGACAGGCGAGCTCCTATAATTCACCCCTCCACTTT. It specifies CASSRRQASSYNSPLHF. Full variable domain (remainder filled in from reference TRBV19 and TRBJ1-6): DGGITQSPKYLFRKEGQNVTLSCEQNLNHDAMYWYRQDPGQGLRLIYYSQIVNDFQKGDIAEGYSVSREKKESFPLTVTSAQKNPTAFYLCASSRRQASSYNSPLHFGNGTRLTVT.

The chain recombines TRBV7-2 with TRBJ1-5, with TRBD1 matching 7 bases. The CDR3 is 16 amino acids. Per the germline V gene, CDR1 is SGHTA and CDR2 is FQGNSA. After removal of 3 bases from V and 0 bases from J, the junction contained 5 bases not matched to a gene. CDR3 residues: CASSLSAGGSNQPQHF. As DNA, the CDR3 is TGTGCCAGCAGCTTGAGCGCAGGGGGTAGCAATCAGCCCCAGCATTTT.

The CDR3 DNA is TGTGCCAGCAGCTCCCGCGGAGATACGCAGTATTTT. It translates to CASSSRGDTQYF. This sequence joins TRBV13 and TRBJ2-3; no clear D. This CDR3 is 12 amino acids long. Trimming removed 4 bases from V and 5 bases from J, with 7 bases in between. Germline V gene lookup returns CDR1 PRHDT and CDR2 FYEKMQ (reference sequence).

This sequence joins TRBV10-3 and TRBJ2-7; 9 bases match TRBD1. The CDR3 is 15 amino acids. J gave up 0 bases and V 10 bases, and 10 bases lay outside the gene matches. Germline V gene lookup returns CDR1 ENHRY and CDR2 SYGVKD. CDR3 coding DNA: TGTGCCACTGAACTGGGACAGGGCACCTCCTACGAGCAGTACTTC. Amino acid sequence: CATELGQGTSYEQYF.

In this sample, this clone turned up once. The chain has TRBV7-9 and TRBJ1-2; 9 bases fit TRBD1. Losses at the gene ends were 5 bases for V and 7 bases for J; bases not matched to a gene: 8. The length of the CDR3 is 14 residues. Germline assignment: CDR1 SEHNR and CDR2 FQNEAQ (reference sequence). CDR3 DNA: TGTGCCAGCAGCATGGGACAGGGATGGAGTGGCTACACCTTC. This translates into CASSMGQGWSGYTF.

The genes are TRBV6-1 and TRBJ2-1, with TRBD2 matching 7 bases. V lost 4 bases to trimming and J lost 6 bases; unmatched junction nucleotides: 12. CDR3 size: 16 residues. CDR1 is MNHNS and CDR2 is SASEGT in the germline V gene. CDR3 residues: CASSGHLAGRGNEQFF. CDR3 bases: TGTGCCAGCAGTGGTCATTTGGCAGGGAGGGGCAATGAGCAGTTCTTC.

This clone came up once. V is TRBV10-1 and J is TRBJ2-3; 10 bases align to TRBD2. The V gene end was trimmed by 8 bases and the J gene end by 4 bases; junction bases not matched to a gene: 6. The CDR3 has 14 residues. Germline CDR1 reads WNHNN; CDR2 reads SYGVQD (reference sequence). The CDR3 DNA sequence: TGCGCCAGCGGAGCGGGGGGGCCCGCAGATACGCAGTATTTT. Protein sequence: CASGAGGPADTQYF.

The CDR3: CASSLGGTAYEQYF. In DNA, the CDR3 is TGTGCCAGCAGTTTGGGCGGGACTGCCTACGAGCAGTACTTC. V is TRBV28 and J is TRBJ2-7, with D possibly matching TRBD2 (6 bases). CDR3 length: 14 amino acids. Looked up from germline, CDR1 is MDHEN and CDR2 is SYDVKM. V dropped 3 bases and J dropped 2 bases, with 11 bases sitting between them. The full variable domain, rest sourced from reference TRBV28 and TRBJ2-7, is DVKVTQSSRYLVKRTGEKVFLECVQDMDHENMFWYRQDPGLGLRLIYFSYDVKMKEKGDIPEGYSVSREKKERFSLILESASTNQTSMYLCASSLGGTAYEQYFGPGTRLTVT.

V usage is TRBV27 and J usage is TRBJ2-3; D is uncertain. This CDR3 contains 12 residues. V was trimmed by 2 bases and J by 6 bases, leaving 6 bases between them. Per the germline V gene, CDR1 is MNHEY and CDR2 is SMNVEV (reference sequence). This chain's CDR3 is CASSLIGDTQYF. The CDR3 DNA follows: TGTGCCAGCAGTTTAATCGGGGATACGCAGTATTTT.

This chain joins TRBV9 and TRBJ2-3; 10 positions agree with TRBD1. The CDR3 runs to 16 residues. Germline V lookup: CDR1 SGDLS, CDR2 YYNGEE. The junction had 6 bases not matched to a gene; V was cut back by 4 bases and J by 1 base. DNA for the CDR3: TGTGCCAGCAGCACCAGGGACAGGGGAGGCACAGATACGCAGTATTTT. Translating it yields CASSTRDRGGTDTQYF.

The chain recombines TRBV6-5 with TRBJ2-4; TRBD1 matches 8 bases. In germline, CDR1 is MNHEY, CDR2 SVGAGI. CDR3 length: 14 amino acids. Losses at the gene ends were 6 bases for V and 6 bases for J; bases not matched to a gene: 7. The CDR3 DNA is TGTGCCAGCAGCCTGGACAGGGTGTCAAACATTCAGTACTTC. Translated, it gives CASSLDRVSNIQYF.

The rearrangement uses TRBV13 and TRBJ2-6; 7 nucleotides align to TRBD1. CDR3 length: 17 amino acids. CDR1 and CDR2 (germline): PRHDT, FYEKMQ (reference sequence). V lost 6 bases and J lost 1; bases outside the gene matches: 9. The CDR3 nucleotides are TGTGCCAGCAGAGTAAGAGGGGGCAGTTCTGGGGCCAACGTCCTGACTTTC. This translates into CASRVRGGSSGANVLTF.

The chain has TRBV28 and TRBJ1-6; a weak D match, TRBD1 (5 bases). Looked up from germline, CDR1 is MDHEN and CDR2 is SYDVKM. V was pared by 2 bases and J by 4 bases, with 15 bases between. The CDR3 is made up of 17 amino acids. The CDR3 region has the DNA TGTGCCAGCAGTTTAGATCAGGGTGCTCATTATAATTCACCCCTCCACTTT. Encoded protein: CASSLDQGAHYNSPLHF.

The J gene is TRBJ2-5, the V gene TRBV3-1 (or the pseudogene TRBV3-2); D ambiguous. Deletions cut 4 bases from V and 7 bases from J, with 7 bases between. The V gene's germline CDR1 is LGHDT and CDR2 YNNKEL (reference sequence). The CDR3 consists of 11 residues. The CDR3 loop reads CASSLARTQYF. The CDR3, as DNA: TGTGCCAGCAGCCTAGCCAGGACCCAGTACTTC.

For the CDR3, the DNA is TGCGCCAGCCGGAGGCAGGGGGCCGTCGAGCAGTACTTC. Its translation: CASRRQGAVEQYF. V gene TRBV5-1 combines with J gene TRBJ2-7, with 8 bases that match TRBD1. Germline V gene sequence: CDR1 SGHRS, CDR2 YFSETQ. The CDR3 is 13 amino acids. The trim removed 7 bases at V and 6 bases at J, leaving 9 bases unmatched.

The genes are TRBV28 and TRBJ1-5; 10 bases agree with TRBD1. The germline V gene encodes CDR1 MDHEN and CDR2 SYDVKM. This CDR3 is built from 14 residues. Trimming removed 6 bases from V and 7 bases from J; junction bases left unmatched: 6. CDR3 bases: TGTGCCAGCAGGAGACAGGGGGCGGTACAGCCCCAGCATTTT. This translates into CASRRQGAVQPQHF. The full variable domain, in which reference TRBV28 and TRBJ1-5 provide the parts outside the CDR3, is DVKVTQSSRYLVKRTGEKVFLECVQDMDHENMFWYRQDPGLGLRLIYFSYDVKMKEKGDIPEGYSVSREKKERFSLILESASTNQTSMYLCASRRQGAVQPQHFGDGTRLSIL.

The rearrangement links TRBV27 to TRBJ1-2; D is possibly TRBD1 (5 bases). Germline assignment: CDR1 MNHEY and CDR2 SMNVEV (reference sequence). Trimming cost V 6 bases and J 6 bases, with 14 bases left between them. This CDR3 has 13 amino acids. In DNA, the CDR3 is TGTGCCAGCAGACTTATGGGGGGAGATGGCTACACCTTC. It yields the protein CASRLMGGDGYTF.

The chain combines TRBV25-1 with TRBJ1-3; D is perhaps TRBD1 (5 bases). With 3 bases removed from V and 7 bases from J, the gap between germline ends came to 22 bases. The CDR3 contains 17 residues. CDR1 and CDR2 from the germline V gene are MGHDK and SYGVNS. The CDR3 loop is CASSDSLRDSVRNTIYF. CDR3 nucleotides: TGTGCCAGCAGTGATTCCTTGAGAGACAGCGTGAGGAACACCATATATTTT.

V is TRBV28 and J is TRBJ2-5; 10 bases agree with TRBD2. Germline V gene sequence: CDR1 MDHEN, CDR2 SYDVKM. The CDR3 is 14 residues long. The junction had 6 bases not matched to a gene; V was cut back by 6 bases and J by 5 bases. In nucleotides, the CDR3 is TGTGCCAGCAGCGAGCGGGGGGGCTCGGAGACCCAGTACTTC. The encoded protein is CASSERGGSETQYF.

The rearrangement uses TRBV19 and TRBJ1-6; TRBD1 matches 8 bases. Germline V gene data show CDR1 as LNHDA and CDR2 as SQIVND (reference sequence). Losses at the gene ends were 6 bases for V and 9 bases for J; bases not matched to a gene: 13. The CDR3 has 16 amino acids. In nucleotides, the CDR3 is TGTGCCAGTAGCCCGAGCACAGGGGGTTTCGGTTCACCCCTCCACTTT. The encoded protein is CASSPSTGGFGSPLHF.

The chain is built from TRBV28 and TRBJ2-7; the match to TRBD2 covers 9 bases. CDR1 and CDR2 (germline): MDHEN, SYDVKM. There are 14 residues in the CDR3. The junction had 7 bases not matched to a gene; V was cut back by 6 bases and J by 4 bases. CDR3 in DNA: TGTGCCAGCAGCCGCGTGGCGGGGGGGTACGAGCAGTACTTC. Protein product: CASSRVAGGYEQYF. The complete variable domain, with remaining parts taken from reference TRBV28 and TRBJ2-7, reads DVKVTQSSRYLVKRTGEKVFLECVQDMDHENMFWYRQDPGLGLRLIYFSYDVKMKEKGDIPEGYSVSREKKERFSLILESASTNQTSMYLCASSRVAGGYEQYFGPGTRLTVT.

V gene TRBV4-3 combines with J gene TRBJ2-1; 7 nucleotides agree with TRBD1. Germline V lookup: CDR1 LGHNA, CDR2 YSLEER. The V and J ends lost 4 bases and 8 bases, in that order; junction bases with no gene match: 11. The CDR3 is 15 residues long. The CDR3 reads CASSPDRENWDEQFF. CDR3 DNA sequence: TGCGCCAGCAGCCCCGACAGGGAGAATTGGGATGAGCAGTTCTTC.